This T cell receptor beta chain was identified in a study of cytomegalovirus exposure and HLA in healthy donors. Profiling relied on immunoSEQ multiplex PCR, and the TCRdb table lists in-frame clones only, not all of them. Among roughly 350,000 clones listed, approximately 90% were seen once. V dropped 4 bases and J dropped 4; count of bases not matched to a gene: 7. In germline, CDR1 is LNHNV, CDR2 YYDKDF (reference sequence). The CDR3 loop spans 15 amino acids. Sequenced sample: PBMCs. V is TRBV15 and J is TRBJ1-1; 9 bases map to TRBD1. The origin of this receptor is a young woman in good health and CMV-seronegative. Here the CDR3 reads CATSKNRDRATEAFF. CDR3 coding DNA: TGTGCCACCAGCAAAAACCGGGACAGGGCCACTGAAGCTTTCTTT.